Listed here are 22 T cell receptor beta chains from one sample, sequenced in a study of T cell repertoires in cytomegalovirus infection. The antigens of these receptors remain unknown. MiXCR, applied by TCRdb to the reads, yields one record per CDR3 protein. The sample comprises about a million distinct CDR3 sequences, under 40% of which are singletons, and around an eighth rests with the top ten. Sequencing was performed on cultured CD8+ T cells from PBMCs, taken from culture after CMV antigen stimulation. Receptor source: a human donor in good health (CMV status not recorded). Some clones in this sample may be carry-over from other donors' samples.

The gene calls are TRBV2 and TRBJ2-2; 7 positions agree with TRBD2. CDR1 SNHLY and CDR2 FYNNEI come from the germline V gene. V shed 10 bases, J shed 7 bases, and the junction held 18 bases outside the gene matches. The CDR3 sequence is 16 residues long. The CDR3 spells CAILGGSGLRLGELFF. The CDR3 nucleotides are TGTGCCATCCTGGGGGGGTCGGGACTTCGCCTCGGGGAGCTGTTTTTT.

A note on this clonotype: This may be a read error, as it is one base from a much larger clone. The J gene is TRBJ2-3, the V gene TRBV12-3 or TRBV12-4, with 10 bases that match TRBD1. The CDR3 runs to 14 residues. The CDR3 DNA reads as TGTGCCAGCAGCGGACAGGGGGACGCAGATATGCAGTATTTT. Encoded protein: CASSGQGDADMQYF.

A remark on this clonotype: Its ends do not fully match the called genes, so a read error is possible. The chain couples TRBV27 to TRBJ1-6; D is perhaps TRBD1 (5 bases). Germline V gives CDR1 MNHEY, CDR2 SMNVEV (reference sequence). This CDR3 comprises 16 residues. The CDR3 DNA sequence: TGTGCCAGCAGTTTATCCACAGGTTCCTCTAATTCACCCCTCCACTTT. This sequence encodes CASSLSTGSSNSPLHF.

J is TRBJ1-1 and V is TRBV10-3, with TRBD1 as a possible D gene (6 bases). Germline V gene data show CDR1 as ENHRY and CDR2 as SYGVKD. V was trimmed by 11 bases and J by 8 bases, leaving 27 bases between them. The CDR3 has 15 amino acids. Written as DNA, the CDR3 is TGTGCCTCTTCGAGCCTTGAAGGGGGGACGAGAGAAGCTTTCTTT. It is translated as CASSSLEGGTREAFF.

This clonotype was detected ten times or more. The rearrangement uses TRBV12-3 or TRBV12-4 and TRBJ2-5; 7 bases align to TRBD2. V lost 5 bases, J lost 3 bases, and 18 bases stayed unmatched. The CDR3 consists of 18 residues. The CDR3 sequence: CASSARWLGVGGKETQYF. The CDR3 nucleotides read TGTGCCAGCAGTGCCCGGTGGTTGGGCGTGGGGGGGAAAGAGACCCAGTACTTC.

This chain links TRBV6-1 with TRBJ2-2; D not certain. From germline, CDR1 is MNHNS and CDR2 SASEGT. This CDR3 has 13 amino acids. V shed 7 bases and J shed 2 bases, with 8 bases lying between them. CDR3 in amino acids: CASIGDNTGELFF. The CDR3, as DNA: TGTGCCAGCATTGGTGATAACACCGGGGAGCTGTTTTTT.

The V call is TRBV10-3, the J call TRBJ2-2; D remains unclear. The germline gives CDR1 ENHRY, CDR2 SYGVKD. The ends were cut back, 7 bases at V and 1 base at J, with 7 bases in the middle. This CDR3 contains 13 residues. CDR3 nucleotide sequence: TGTGCCATCAAAACAAGGAACACCGGGGAGCTGTTTTTT. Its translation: CAIKTRNTGELFF.

The CDR3 region has the DNA TGTGCCAGCAGTTTCGGGGTAGGGAACTATGGCTACACCTTC. Translated: CASSFGVGNYGYTF. The chain is built from TRBV27 and TRBJ1-2; D is uncertain. In germline, CDR1 is MNHEY, CDR2 SMNVEV (reference sequence). Trimming left V 3 bases short and J 2 bases short, with 10 bases between. The CDR3 contains 14 residues.

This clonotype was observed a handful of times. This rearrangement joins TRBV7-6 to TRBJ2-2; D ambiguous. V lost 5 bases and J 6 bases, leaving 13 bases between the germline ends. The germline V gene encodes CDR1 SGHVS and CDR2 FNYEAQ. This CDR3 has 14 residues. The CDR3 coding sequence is TGTGCCAGCAGCCCCCTTGGTTGGCCCGGGGAGCTGTTTTTT. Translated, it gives CASSPLGWPGELFF. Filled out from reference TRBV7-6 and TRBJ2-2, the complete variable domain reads GAGVSQSPRYKVTKRGQDVALRCDPISGHVSLYWYRQALGQGPEFLTYFNYEAQQDKSGLPNDRFSAERPEGSISTLTIQRTEQRDSAMYRCASSPLGWPGELFFGEGSRLTVL.

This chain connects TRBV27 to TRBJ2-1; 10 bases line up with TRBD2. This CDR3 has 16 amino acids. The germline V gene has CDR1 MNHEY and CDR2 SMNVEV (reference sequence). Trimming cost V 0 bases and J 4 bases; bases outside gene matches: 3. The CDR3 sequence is CASSLSSSGGYNEQFF. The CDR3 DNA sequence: TGTGCCAGCAGTTTATCTAGTAGCGGGGGGTACAATGAGCAGTTCTTC.

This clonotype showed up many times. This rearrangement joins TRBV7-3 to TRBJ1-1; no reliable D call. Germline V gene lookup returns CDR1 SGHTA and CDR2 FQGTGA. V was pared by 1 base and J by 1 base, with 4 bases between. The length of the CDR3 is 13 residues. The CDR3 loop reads CASSLIGNTEAFF. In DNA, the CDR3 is TGTGCCAGCAGCTTAATAGGGAACACTGAAGCTTTCTTT.

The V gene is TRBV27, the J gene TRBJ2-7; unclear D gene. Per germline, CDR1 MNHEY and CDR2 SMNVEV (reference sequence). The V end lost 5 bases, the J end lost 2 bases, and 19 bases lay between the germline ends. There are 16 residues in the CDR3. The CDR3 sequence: CASSPRLAVPPYEQYV. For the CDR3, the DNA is TGTGCCAGCAGTCCCCGCCTCGCCGTTCCCCCCTACGAGCAGTACGTC.

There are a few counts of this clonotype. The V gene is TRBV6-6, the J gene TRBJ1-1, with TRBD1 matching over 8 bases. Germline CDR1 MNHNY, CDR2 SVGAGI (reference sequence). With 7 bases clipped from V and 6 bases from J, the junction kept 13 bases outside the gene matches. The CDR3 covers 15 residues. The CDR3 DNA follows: TGTGCCAGCAATTTCAGGGCAGGGGGCTGGTCTGAAGCTTTCTTT. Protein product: CASNFRAGGWSEAFF.

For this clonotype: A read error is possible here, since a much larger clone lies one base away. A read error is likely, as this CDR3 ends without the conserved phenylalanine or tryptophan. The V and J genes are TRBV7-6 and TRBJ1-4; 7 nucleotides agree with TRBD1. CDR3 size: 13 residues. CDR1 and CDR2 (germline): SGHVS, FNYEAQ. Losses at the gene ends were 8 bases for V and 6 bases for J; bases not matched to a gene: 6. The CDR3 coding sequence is TGTGCCAGCTGCCCCGGGACAGATGAAAAACTGTTTTCT. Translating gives CASCPGTDEKLFS.

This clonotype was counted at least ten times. The DNA for the CDR3 is TGTGCCAGCAGCGGCACACTGAACACTGAAGCTTTCTTT. Amino acids: CASSGTLNTEAFF. The V and J genes are TRBV6-2 or TRBV6-3 and TRBJ1-1; no firm D call. V was shortened by 6 bases and J by 0 bases, with 8 bases between the two germline ends. The CDR3 covers 13 residues. Looked up from germline, CDR1 is MNHEY and CDR2 is SVGEGT.

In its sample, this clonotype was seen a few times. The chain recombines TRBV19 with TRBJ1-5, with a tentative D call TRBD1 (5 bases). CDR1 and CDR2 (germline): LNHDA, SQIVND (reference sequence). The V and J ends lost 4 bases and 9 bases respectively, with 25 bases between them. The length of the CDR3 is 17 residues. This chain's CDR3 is CASSTTRGSGPFPPQHF. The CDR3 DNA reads TGTGCCAGTAGTACTACCCGGGGCAGCGGCCCTTTCCCGCCCCAGCATTTT.

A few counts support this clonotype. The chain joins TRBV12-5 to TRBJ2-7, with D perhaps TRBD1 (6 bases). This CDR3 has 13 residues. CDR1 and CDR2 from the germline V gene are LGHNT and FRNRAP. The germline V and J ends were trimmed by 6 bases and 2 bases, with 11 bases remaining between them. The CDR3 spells CASGDRTPYEQYF. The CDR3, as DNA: TGTGCTAGTGGGGACAGAACCCCCTACGAGCAGTACTTC.

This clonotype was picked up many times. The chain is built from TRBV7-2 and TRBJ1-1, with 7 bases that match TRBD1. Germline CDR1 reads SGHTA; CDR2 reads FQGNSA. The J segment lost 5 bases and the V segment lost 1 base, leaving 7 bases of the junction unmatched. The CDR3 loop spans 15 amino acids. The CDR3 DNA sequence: TGTGCCAGCAGCTTAGATAGGGGGCGCGTAACTGAAGCTTTCTTT. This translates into CASSLDRGRVTEAFF.

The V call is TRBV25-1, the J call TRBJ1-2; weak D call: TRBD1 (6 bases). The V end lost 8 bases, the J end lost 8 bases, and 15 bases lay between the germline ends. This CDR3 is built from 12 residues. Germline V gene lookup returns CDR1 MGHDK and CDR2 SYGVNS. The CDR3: CASEGGAEGYTF. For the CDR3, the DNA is TGTGCCAGCGAAGGGGGGGCGGAGGGCTACACCTTC.

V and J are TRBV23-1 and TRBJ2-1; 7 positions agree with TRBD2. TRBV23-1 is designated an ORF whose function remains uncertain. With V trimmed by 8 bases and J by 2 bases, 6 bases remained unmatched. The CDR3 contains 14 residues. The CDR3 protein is CASPAGVTYNEQFF. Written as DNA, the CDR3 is TGCGCCAGCCCCGCGGGGGTGACCTACAATGAGCAGTTCTTC.

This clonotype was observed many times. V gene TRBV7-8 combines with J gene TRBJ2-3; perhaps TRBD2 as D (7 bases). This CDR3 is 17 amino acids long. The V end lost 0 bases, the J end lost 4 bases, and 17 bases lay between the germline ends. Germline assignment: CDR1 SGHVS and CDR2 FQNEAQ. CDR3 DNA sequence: TGTGCCAGCAGCTTAGCAATCGGCGGGGGCGGGTCAGATACGCAGTATTTT. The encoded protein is CASSLAIGGGGSDTQYF.

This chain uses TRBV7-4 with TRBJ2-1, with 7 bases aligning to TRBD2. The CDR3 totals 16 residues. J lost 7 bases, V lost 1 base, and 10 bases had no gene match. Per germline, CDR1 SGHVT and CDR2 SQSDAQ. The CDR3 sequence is CASSLGASGPLNEQFF. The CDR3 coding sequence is TGTGCCAGCAGCTTAGGTGCTAGCGGCCCGTTAAATGAGCAGTTCTTC.